These 24 T cell receptor beta chains came from one sample sequenced in a study of post-analysis software for immune sequencing data. Notes on the study in general: Controls showed lower frequencies than patients for a handful of TRBV segments, and TRBV5-6, TRBV5-1 and TRBV20-1 were among these.

The antigens for these receptors are not known. TCR beta cDNA libraries had unique molecular identifiers. In TCRdb, the PCR reads were re-called with MiXCR into one record per CDR3 protein. The sample contains roughly 570,000 distinct CDR3 sequences, less than 40% of which appear only once. The sequencing input was blood. These receptors all stem from a girl younger than 18 with multiple sclerosis.

A word on this clonotype: A clone one base away is much larger, so this may be a read error. The chain couples TRBV20-1 to TRBJ2-3; D may correspond to TRBD1 or TRBD2 (7 bases each). In germline, CDR1 is DFQATT, CDR2 SNEGSKA (reference sequence). CDR3 length: 21 residues. V gave up 3 bases and J gave up 8 bases, with 39 bases separating them. In DNA, the CDR3 is TGCAGTGCTAGCGGCTTACGGTCTGCCAGCCCAGCAGGGGGGTGGGGGGGTACGCAGTATTTT. Translation: CSASGLRSASPAGGWGGTQYF.

The rearrangement uses TRBV20-1 and TRBJ1-5; D might be TRBD1 (5 bases). Trimming removed 5 bases from V and 6 bases from J, with 14 bases in between. CDR1 and CDR2 (germline): DFQATT, SNEGSKA (reference sequence). The CDR3 spans 13 residues. The DNA of the CDR3 is TGCAGTGCTCCCCTACCCGGGGGTCAGCCCCAGCATTTT. Translation gives CSAPLPGGQPQHF.

The V gene is TRBV19, the J gene TRBJ2-1; TRBD2 agrees at 10 bases. CDR1 LNHDA and CDR2 SQIVND come from the germline V gene (reference sequence). The CDR3 contains 13 residues. V was clipped by 6 bases and J by 7 bases; unmatched bases: 3. CDR3 in amino acids: CASRTAGGNEQFF. CDR3 DNA: TGTGCCAGTAGAACAGCGGGGGGGAATGAGCAGTTCTTC.

Details on this clonotype: At one of its ends the junction is not consistent with the germline gene, which may arise from a read error. This chain joins TRBV2 and TRBJ2-6; 7 bases match TRBD1. Germline CDR1 is SNHLY and CDR2 is FYNNEI. CDR3 size: 16 residues. CDR3 in amino acids: CASSELTGAGANVRTF. Here the CDR3 DNA reads TGTGCCAGCAGTGAATTAACAGGGGCCGGGGCCAACGTCCGGACTTTC. The full variable domain, rest sourced from reference TRBV2 and TRBJ2-6, is EPEVTQTPSHQVTQMGQEVILRCVPISNHLYFYWYRQILGQKVEFLVSFYNNEISEKSEIFDDQFSVERPDGSNFTLKIRSTKLEDSAMYFCASSELTGAGANVRTFGAGSRLTVL.

Many counts were recorded for this clonotype. In DNA, the CDR3 is TGTGCCAGCAGCTTACGTTCTGGCTACACCTTC. This encodes CASSLRSGYTF. The J gene is TRBJ1-2, the V gene TRBV12-3 or TRBV12-4, with D hard to call. CDR3 length equals 11 residues. V was pared by 6 bases and J by 7 bases, with 9 bases between.

V is TRBV11-2 and J is TRBJ1-2; tentative D call: TRBD1 (6 bases). The CDR3 extends over 18 amino acids. Germline loops: CDR1 SGHAT, CDR2 FQNNGV. V lost 5 bases, J lost 3 bases, and 25 bases lay in between. CDR3 amino acids: CASSGLRGPTTNDYGYTF. The CDR3 nucleotides read TGTGCCAGCAGCGGCCTCAGGGGACCCACAACCAACGACTATGGCTACACCTTC.

This clonotype was picked up a small number of times. The rearrangement links TRBV10-3 to TRBJ1-1, with D unclear. Germline V gene data show CDR1 as ENHRY and CDR2 as SYGVKD. The CDR3 contains 13 residues. V lost 2 bases and J 3 bases, leaving 7 bases between the germline ends. CDR3 coding DNA: TGTGCCATCAGTGAGGACGGGGACACTGAAGCTTTCTTT. It encodes CAISEDGDTEAFF.

This clonotype was found a few times. V gene TRBV25-1 combines with J gene TRBJ1-1, with a possible D match to TRBD1 (6 bases). Trimming shortened V by 3 bases and J by 2 bases, and 13 bases separated the two germline ends. This CDR3 spans 15 amino acids. Germline lookup yields CDR1 MGHDK and CDR2 SYGVNS. The CDR3 spells CASSDPGHANTEAFF. As DNA, the CDR3 is TGTGCCAGCAGTGACCCGGGACATGCAAACACTGAAGCTTTCTTT.

Comment on this clonotype: Sequence at one end of the junction differs from germline and may be a read error. The chain joins TRBV19 to TRBJ2-1, with 9 bases identical to TRBD2. Germline CDR1 LNHDA, CDR2 SQIVND (reference sequence). The CDR3 covers 17 residues. This CDR3 reads CASSMVSGGPSYNEQFF. The CDR3 DNA follows: TGTGCCAGTAGTATGGTGAGCGGGGGGCCCTCCTACAACGAGCAGTTCTTC. The whole variable domain, filled in from reference TRBV19 and TRBJ2-1, reads DGGITQSPKYLFRKEGQNVTLSCEQNLNHDAMYWYRQDPGQGLRLIYYSQIVNDFQKGDIAEGYSVSREKKESFPLTVTSAQKNPTAFYLCASSMVSGGPSYNEQFFGPGTRLTVL.

In this sample, this clonotype turned up once. This chain uses TRBV7-2 with TRBJ1-2, with TRBD1 identical over 9 bases. Trimming cost V 3 bases and J 4 bases; bases outside gene matches: 15. Germline V gene lookup returns CDR1 SGHTA and CDR2 FQGNSA. This CDR3 has 18 amino acids. The CDR3 sequence is CASSFSGRTGAHIYGYTF. CDR3 bases: TGTGCCAGCAGCTTCTCGGGCCGGACAGGGGCCCACATCTATGGCTACACCTTC.

This rearrangement joins TRBV4-1 to TRBJ2-1, with D maybe TRBD1 (8 bases). Trimming stripped 0 bases from V and 8 bases from J, with 17 bases between. Germline values: CDR1 MGHRA, CDR2 YSYEKL. There are 16 residues in the CDR3. In DNA, the CDR3 is TGCGCCAGCAGCCAAGACCGACGGACAGGGAGGGATGAGCAGTTCTTC. It specifies CASSQDRRTGRDEQFF.

This sequence joins TRBV9 and TRBJ2-5, with 9 bases lining up with TRBD2. J was trimmed by 2 bases and V by 0 bases; bases with no gene match: 5. The CDR3 length is 16 residues. The V gene's germline CDR1 is SGDLS and CDR2 YYNGEE. The CDR3: CASSVASSGGQETQYF. The CDR3, as DNA: TGTGCCAGCAGCGTAGCTTCAAGCGGGGGGCAAGAGACCCAGTACTTC.

The chain joins TRBV20-1 to TRBJ2-6, with 8 bases aligning to TRBD1. The CDR3 is 18 amino acids. Germline CDR1 DFQATT, CDR2 SNEGSKA (reference sequence). V shed 0 bases and J 0 bases; nucleotides not matched to a gene: 7. The CDR3 region is CSARDPAGGSSGANVLTF. CDR3 coding DNA: TGCAGTGCTAGAGATCCGGCAGGGGGCTCCTCTGGGGCCAACGTCCTGACTTTC.

The genes are TRBV4-1 and TRBJ2-4; 12 nucleotides agree with TRBD1. The V and J ends lost 0 bases and 3 bases, in that order; junction bases with no gene match: 15. Per germline, CDR1 MGHRA and CDR2 YSYEKL. This CDR3 contains 21 residues. The CDR3 loop is CASSQDLSGTGGWLVKNIQYF. CDR3 nucleotides: TGCGCCAGCAGCCAAGATCTCTCCGGGACAGGGGGCTGGCTAGTCAAAAACATTCAGTACTTC.

In nucleotides, the CDR3 is TGCAGTGCTATTGGTCTTAATACGCAGTATTTT. Its translation: CSAIGLNTQYF. The V call is TRBV20-1, the J call TRBJ2-3, with D uncertain. This CDR3 region has 11 residues. The germline CDR1 and CDR2 sequences are DFQATT and SNEGSKA (reference sequence). V lost 4 bases and J 7 bases, leaving 9 bases between the germline ends.

The V gene is TRBV4-1, the J gene TRBJ2-4; D gene ambiguous. The germline V gene encodes CDR1 MGHRA and CDR2 YSYEKL. There are 12 residues in the CDR3. Deletions cut 1 base from V and 8 bases from J, with 6 bases between. The CDR3 DNA reads as TGCGCCAGCAGCCAAGGGTCGTACATTCAGTACTTC. It encodes CASSQGSYIQYF.

The chain carries TRBV7-9 and TRBJ2-1; D possibly corresponds to TRBD2 (6 bases). In germline, CDR1 is SEHNR, CDR2 FQNEAQ (reference sequence). The CDR3 extends over 16 amino acids. The V and J ends lost 5 bases and 0 bases respectively, with 14 bases between them. The CDR3 region has the DNA TGTGCCAGCAGCCACCGAGAGGAGGGCTCCTACAATGAGCAGTTCTTC. Translating it yields CASSHREEGSYNEQFF.

This chain connects TRBV6-6 to TRBJ2-3; maybe TRBD2 (5 bases). The CDR3 has 15 amino acids. V was cut by 10 bases and J by 2 bases, with 19 bases left in between. Looked up from germline, CDR1 is MNHNY and CDR2 is SVGAGI (reference sequence). Written as DNA, the CDR3 is TGTGCCACCCAAGGGCCCACGACTATCACAGATACGCAGTATTTT. It is translated as CATQGPTTITDTQYF.

The chain uses TRBV12-3 or TRBV12-4 and TRBJ1-2, with 7 bases that match TRBD1. CDR3 length: 14 amino acids. V gave up 6 bases and J gave up 4 bases; unmatched junction bases: 8. CDR3 sequence: CASSRRDSFYGYTF. DNA of the CDR3: TGTGCCAGCAGCCGCCGGGACAGCTTCTATGGCTACACCTTC.

This clonotype appeared a single time. The V and J genes are TRBV5-6 and TRBJ2-1; maybe TRBD2 (6 bases). The CDR3 has 17 residues. Trimming took 0 bases from V and 6 from J, leaving 19 bases between them. Germline V gene sequence: CDR1 SGHDT, CDR2 YYEEEE. CDR3 amino acids: CASSLGVGLAICNEQFF. For the CDR3, the DNA is TGTGCCAGCAGCTTGGGCGTGGGACTGGCGATCTGCAATGAGCAGTTCTTC.

A few counts support this clonotype. The V call is TRBV6-5, the J call TRBJ1-2; D gene unclear. Germline V gene data show CDR1 as MNHEY and CDR2 as SVGAGI. V was cut by 4 bases and J by 7 bases, with 13 bases left in between. CDR3 length: 13 amino acids. The CDR3 reads CASSFSFSRGYTF. The CDR3 nucleotides are TGTGCCAGCAGTTTTTCATTTTCTCGTGGCTACACCTTC.

This sequence joins TRBV4-1 and TRBJ1-2, with a tentative D call TRBD1 (5 bases). The CDR3 runs to 17 residues. CDR1 and CDR2 (germline): MGHRA, YSYEKL. Trimming removed 2 bases at V and 2 bases at J, with 18 bases between. CDR3 DNA: TGCGCCAGCAGCCAATATCGGGTGGGGACCAAGAACTATGGCTACACCTTC. This codes for CASSQYRVGTKNYGYTF.

This rearrangement joins TRBV4-1 to TRBJ2-4; D might be TRBD2 (6 bases). The end of the DNA fits TRBJ2-7 better, so the J call may be wrong. The CDR3 loop spans 17 amino acids. Looked up from germline, CDR1 is MGHRA and CDR2 is YSYEKL. The CDR3 loop is CASSQVGAGTTFYEQYF. Written as DNA, the CDR3 is TGCGCCAGCAGCCAAGTGGGCGCGGGGACGACTTTCTACGAGCAGTACTTC.

This chain uses TRBV10-3 with TRBJ1-2; a possible D gene is TRBD1 (5 bases). Deletions cut 7 bases from V and 7 bases from J, with 31 bases between. In germline, CDR1 is ENHRY, CDR2 SYGVKD. This CDR3 is 18 amino acids long. The CDR3 region is CAINMIRDGFGQDGGYTF. The DNA for the CDR3 is TGTGCCATCAACATGATCCGGGACGGTTTTGGTCAAGACGGTGGCTACACCTTC.